The 26 T cell receptor beta chains given below trace back to one sample, sequenced in a study of patients and donors after allogeneic stem cell transplantation. MiXCR was run by TCRdb on the RT-PCR reads, yielding one entry per CDR3 protein. The data show about 70,000 distinct CDR3 sequences, about 30% seen once. Sample: blood, either unsorted or a sorted T cell fraction (not recorded which). The source is a human donor who was either an allogeneic HSCT recipient or a stem cell or donor lymphocyte infusion donor (not recorded which). It is not recorded whose cells these are; they may come from a transplant donor.

This clonotype has a handful of counts. V and J are TRBV12-3 or TRBV12-4 and TRBJ1-4; 9 nucleotides line up with TRBD1. This CDR3 contains 15 residues. V was clipped by 4 bases and J by 7 bases; unmatched bases: 7. As DNA, the CDR3 is TGTGCCAGCAGTTCCACGACAGGGGGTTTTGAAAAACTGTTTTTT. It yields the protein CASSSTTGGFEKLFF.

The rearrangement joins TRBV19 to TRBJ1-1, with 8 bases fitting TRBD1. V shed 6 bases and J 4 bases; nucleotides not matched to a gene: 10. Germline V gene data show CDR1 as LNHDA and CDR2 as SQIVND (reference sequence). The CDR3 loop spans 15 amino acids. The CDR3 sequence: CASSDRGWFGTEAFF. The CDR3 nucleotides are TGTGCCAGTAGCGACAGGGGATGGTTTGGCACTGAAGCTTTCTTT. The full variable domain, rest sourced from reference TRBV19 and TRBJ1-1, is DGGITQSPKYLFRKEGQNVTLSCEQNLNHDAMYWYRQDPGQGLRLIYYSQIVNDFQKGDIAEGYSVSREKKESFPLTVTSAQKNPTAFYLCASSDRGWFGTEAFFGQGTRLTVV.

The CDR3 protein is CSARAGTEAFF. The CDR3 coding sequence is TGCAGTGCTAGAGCTGGGACAGAAGCTTTCTTT. The chain employs TRBV20-1 and TRBJ1-1, with a possible D match to TRBD1 (6 bases). The CDR3 runs 11 residues. Deletions cut 1 base from V and 8 bases from J, with 8 bases between. CDR1 and CDR2 from the germline V gene are DFQATT and SNEGSKA (reference sequence).

This clonotype was seen only a few times. The rearrangement joins TRBV29-1 to TRBJ2-7, with a tentative D call TRBD1 (6 bases). The CDR3 has 13 amino acids. The germline CDR1 and CDR2 sequences are SQVTM and ANQGSEA. V gave up 6 bases and J gave up 1 base, with 13 bases separating them. The CDR3, as DNA: TGCAGCGTGACAGGATTACGGTCCTACGAGCAGTACTTC. Its translation: CSVTGLRSYEQYF.

This clonotype was found a few times. The chain couples TRBV27 to TRBJ1-1; D is unresolved. Trimming shortened V by 5 bases and J by 7 bases, and 8 bases separated the two germline ends. Per germline, CDR1 MNHEY and CDR2 SMNVEV (reference sequence). The CDR3 covers 11 residues. CDR3 sequence: CASSKNDEAFF. The DNA of the CDR3 is TGTGCCAGCAGTAAAAATGATGAAGCTTTCTTT.

This clonotype was counted only a few times. The chain recombines TRBV3-1 with TRBJ2-2; D remains unclear. The CDR3 covers 15 residues. Germline lookup yields CDR1 LGHDT and CDR2 YNNKEL (reference sequence). V lost 4 bases and J lost 2, with 11 bases in between. CDR3 nucleotides: TGTGCCAGCAGCCGTCGGGCAGATAACACCGGGGAGCTGTTTTTT. This gives the protein CASSRRADNTGELFF. The variable domain in full, with the rest retrieved from reference TRBV3-1 and TRBJ2-2, is DTAVSQTPKYLVTQMGNDKSIKCEQNLGHDTMYWYKQDSKKFLKIMFSYNNKELIINETVPNRFSPKSPDKAHLNLHINSLELGDSAVYFCASSRRADNTGELFFGEGSRLTVL.

This clonotype was detected a few times. This chain connects TRBV29-1 to TRBJ2-2; D gene uncertain. Per the germline V gene, CDR1 is SQVTM and CDR2 is ANQGSEA. CDR3 size: 13 residues. The V and J ends lost 6 bases and 0 bases respectively, with 8 bases between them. CDR3 DNA: TGCAGCGTGAGGACGGCGAACACCGGGGAGCTGTTTTTT. The encoded protein is CSVRTANTGELFF.

This rearrangement joins TRBV7-2 to TRBJ2-1; perhaps TRBD2 as D (6 bases). The germline V gene has CDR1 SGHTA and CDR2 FQGNSA. This CDR3 contains 18 residues. Trimming left V 2 bases short and J 7 bases short, with 24 bases between. CDR3 nucleotides: TGTGCCAGCAGCTTATACAGCGCCGGGAGACCCCTAGTGAATGAGCAGTTCTTC. Encoded protein: CASSLYSAGRPLVNEQFF.

This clonotype was seen a few times. The rearrangement joins TRBV20-1 to TRBJ2-7; 14 bases are shared with TRBD2. The germline V gene has CDR1 DFQATT and CDR2 SNEGSKA (reference sequence). Trimming took 0 bases from V and 3 from J; bases not matched to a gene: 1. The length of the CDR3 is 15 residues. CDR3: CSARDGTSGGYEQYF. The CDR3 DNA follows: TGCAGTGCTAGAGATGGGACTAGCGGGGGCTACGAGCAGTACTTC.

The chain links TRBV7-3 to TRBJ2-2; D is undetermined. The CDR3 length is 15 residues. V lost 3 bases to trimming and J lost 0 bases, with 8 bases between them. CDR1 is SGHTA, CDR2 FQGTGA, per germline. The CDR3 DNA follows: TGTGCCAGCAGCTTCTCCGGAGCGAACACCGGGGAGCTGTTTTTT. As protein: CASSFSGANTGELFF.

This chain links TRBV6-6 with TRBJ2-1; D gene unclear. Deletions cut 5 bases from V and 4 bases from J, with 6 bases between. The CDR3 has 12 amino acids. The germline V gene has CDR1 MNHNY and CDR2 SVGAGI (reference sequence). CDR3 sequence: CASSRPYNEQFF. DNA of the CDR3: TGTGCCAGCAGTCGCCCGTACAATGAGCAGTTCTTC.

The table lists this clonotype with a few counts. The genes are TRBV14 and TRBJ1-1; weak D call: TRBD1 (5 bases). This CDR3 is built from 16 residues. In germline, CDR1 is SGHDN, CDR2 FVKESK. V was cut by 7 bases and J by 0 bases, with 18 bases left in between. The CDR3 DNA reads as TGTGCCAGCACGATCAGAACTGGGGCCCTGAACACTGAAGCTTTCTTT. Translation: CASTIRTGALNTEAFF. Variable domain in full (rest from reference TRBV14 and TRBJ1-1): EAGVTQFPSHSVIEKGQTVTLRCDPISGHDNLYWYRRVMGKEIKFLLHFVKESKQDESGMPNNRFLAERTGGTYSTLKVQPAELEDSGVYFCASTIRTGALNTEAFFGQGTRLTVV.

This clonotype came up a few times. The V and J genes are TRBV5-1 and TRBJ2-7; TRBD1 matches 9 bases. Trimming took 4 bases from V and 2 from J; bases not matched to a gene: 1. Germline assignment: CDR1 SGHRS and CDR2 YFSETQ. The CDR3 runs 13 residues. The CDR3 bases are TGCGCCAGCAGCGGGGACAGGGCCTACGAGCAGTACTTC. Its protein is CASSGDRAYEQYF.

The V gene is TRBV12-3 or TRBV12-4, the J gene TRBJ1-1; the match to TRBD1 covers 7 bases. V gave up 6 bases and J gave up 4 bases; unmatched junction bases: 5. The CDR3 has 13 residues. The CDR3 sequence is CASRRQGGTEAFF. CDR3 DNA: TGTGCCAGCAGGAGACAGGGAGGCACTGAAGCTTTCTTT.

This clonotype was picked up a small number of times. The gene calls are TRBV6-5 and TRBJ2-2; perhaps D is TRBD1 or TRBD2 (5 bases each). Germline V gene data show CDR1 as MNHEY and CDR2 as SVGAGI. Trimming left V 8 bases short and J 7 bases short, with 20 bases between. The CDR3 is 15 residues long. The CDR3 loop is CASGDAGAMDGELFF. CDR3 sequence (DNA): TGTGCCAGCGGGGACGCCGGGGCCATGGACGGGGAGCTGTTTTTT.

The chain couples TRBV7-9 to TRBJ1-1; the match to TRBD1 covers 7 bases. V gave up 2 bases and J gave up 7 bases; unmatched junction bases: 7. CDR1 and CDR2 (germline): SEHNR, FQNEAQ (reference sequence). The CDR3 covers 14 residues. Here the CDR3 reads CASSLTGAAGEAFF. CDR3 coding DNA: TGTGCCAGCAGCTTAACAGGGGCGGCAGGTGAAGCTTTCTTT.

The J gene is TRBJ2-1, the V gene TRBV11-1, with 15 bases matching TRBD2. The V segment lost 5 bases and the J segment 4 bases; nucleotides outside the gene matches: 3. The germline gives CDR1 SGHAT, CDR2 FQDESV (reference sequence). There are 16 residues in the CDR3. CDR3 sequence (DNA): TGTGCCAGCAGCCGGGGACTAGCGGGAGGTTACAATGAGCAGTTCTTC. Protein sequence: CASSRGLAGGYNEQFF.

This clonotype was found a few times. The chain carries TRBV15 and TRBJ1-6, with TRBD1 matching over 7 bases. The CDR3 is made up of 13 amino acids. CDR1 is LNHNV, CDR2 YYDKDF, per germline (reference sequence). The junction had 5 bases not matched to a gene; V was cut back by 8 bases and J by 7 bases. The CDR3 reads CATAGQENSPLHF. The CDR3 nucleotides are TGTGCCACCGCCGGACAGGAGAATTCACCCCTCCACTTT.

This chain connects TRBV9 to TRBJ2-3, with D perhaps TRBD2 (6 bases). V was clipped by 4 bases and J by 1 base, with 13 bases between them. The CDR3 is 15 amino acids. Germline assignment: CDR1 SGDLS and CDR2 YYNGEE. The CDR3 reads CASSNGLRGTDTQYF. In DNA form, the CDR3 reads TGTGCCAGCAGCAATGGACTAAGAGGCACAGATACGCAGTATTTT.

This clonotype was detected only a few times. The rearrangement uses TRBV15 and TRBJ2-5; D unclear. This CDR3 is built from 12 residues. The germline gives CDR1 LNHNV, CDR2 YYDKDF (reference sequence). The V and J ends lost 5 bases and 5 bases respectively, with 9 bases between them. CDR3 loop: CATSPAWETQYF. The CDR3 DNA reads TGTGCCACCAGCCCGGCTTGGGAGACCCAGTACTTC.

This clonotype was seen more than once but under ten times. The chain recombines TRBV3-1 with TRBJ1-2; the D is unclear. The CDR3 is 17 residues long. Germline CDR1 and CDR2: LGHDT and YNNKEL (reference sequence). Trimming pared 4 bases from V and 7 bases from J, leaving 25 bases between. CDR3 DNA sequence: TGTGCCAGCAGCCCAGTATATCCGGCCTATCCGATTAGTGGCTACACCTTC. This encodes CASSPVYPAYPISGYTF.

The count of this clonotype is one. The rearrangement uses TRBV12-3 or TRBV12-4 and TRBJ2-2; 7 bases fit TRBD1. The CDR3 runs to 15 residues. The V gene end was trimmed by 6 bases and the J gene end by 2 bases; junction bases not matched to a gene: 6. CDR3 sequence: CASRIDRVNTGELFF. Here the CDR3 DNA reads TGTGCCAGCAGGATTGACAGGGTAAACACCGGGGAGCTGTTTTTT.

V is TRBV12-3 or TRBV12-4 and J is TRBJ1-1, with 8 bases identical to TRBD1. This CDR3 has 15 residues. Unmatched junction bases numbered 10, after V lost 6 bases and J lost 4 bases. CDR3 amino acids: CASSFRGPWGTEAFF. For the CDR3, the DNA is TGTGCCAGCAGCTTCAGGGGGCCGTGGGGCACTGAAGCTTTCTTT.

This chain joins TRBV7-9 and TRBJ2-7; D perhaps matches TRBD1 (5 bases). This CDR3 comprises 15 residues. CDR1 is SEHNR, CDR2 FQNEAQ, per germline (reference sequence). V was clipped by 4 bases and J by 1 base, with 14 bases between them. The CDR3 DNA reads TGTGCCAGCAGCTCATGGGCAGGGATTTCCTACGAGCAGTACTTC. It specifies CASSSWAGISYEQYF.

This clonotype has only a few counts. This chain connects TRBV12-3 or TRBV12-4 to TRBJ2-3; 11 positions agree with TRBD1. The CDR3 sequence is 15 residues long. V lost 4 bases to trimming and J lost 3 bases; unmatched junction nucleotides: 3. As DNA, the CDR3 is TGTGCCAGCAGTTCGGGGACAGGGGGGACAGATACGCAGTATTTT. Amino acids: CASSSGTGGTDTQYF.

This clonotype has a handful of counts. V usage is TRBV20-1 and J usage is TRBJ1-2; TRBD1 is a possible D gene (5 bases). Germline-derived CDR1 and CDR2 are DFQATT and SNEGSKA (reference sequence). This CDR3 spans 12 amino acids. Trimming stripped 5 bases from V and 4 bases from J, with 11 bases between. The CDR3 reads CSAETGTYGYTF. CDR3 in DNA: TGCAGTGCTGAAACCGGGACCTATGGCTACACCTTC.